A single sample is the source of the 5 T cell receptor beta chains below, sequenced in a study of T cell repertoires in cytomegalovirus infection. MiXCR was run by TCRdb on the reads, yielding one entry per CDR3 protein. The sample lists roughly 100,000 distinct CDR3 sequences, about 15% occurring once. Sequencing used PBMCs. The receptors were gathered from a human donor in good health (CMV status not recorded). Some clones in this sample may be carry-over from other donors' samples.

This clonotype was seen more than once but under ten times. V gene TRBV6-2 or TRBV6-3 combines with J gene TRBJ2-1, with 9 bases fitting TRBD2. Germline V gene sequence: CDR1 MNHEY, CDR2 SVGEGT. CDR3 length: 16 residues. With V trimmed by 6 bases and J by 6 bases, 12 bases remained unmatched. CDR3 DNA: TGTGCCAGCAGACCCTCCGGGACTAGCATCGGCAATGAGCAGTTCTTC. Translating it yields CASRPSGTSIGNEQFF.

V usage is TRBV4-2 and J usage is TRBJ2-7; 7 positions match TRBD1. Germline lookup yields CDR1 LGHNA and CDR2 YNFKEQ. The CDR3 runs to 14 residues. With 4 bases clipped from V and 1 base from J, the junction kept 4 bases outside the gene matches. The CDR3 sequence: CASSRLGQSYEQYF. The DNA for the CDR3 is TGTGCCAGCAGCCGTTTGGGACAGTCCTACGAGCAGTACTTC.

This clonotype was seen more than once but under ten times. An end of the junction does not agree with germline; a read error may underlie this. The chain uses TRBV13 and TRBJ2-3; TRBD1 might be the D (6 bases). CDR3 size: 13 residues. Germline V gene data show CDR1 as PRHDT and CDR2 as FYEKMQ (reference sequence). The CDR3, as DNA: TGCGCCAGCAGCCCGTCAGGGGTGGATACGCAGTATTTT. It translates to CASSPSGVDTQYF. Full variable domain (remainder filled in from reference TRBV13 and TRBJ2-3): AAGVIQSPRHLIKEKRETATLKCYPIPRHDTVYWYQQGPGQDPQFLISFYEKMQSDKGSIPDRFSAQQFSDYHSELNMSSLELGDSALYFCASSPSGVDTQYFGPGTRLTVL.

This clonotype was counted a few times. The V and J genes are TRBV30 and TRBJ1-1; no definite D call. The CDR3 has 14 residues. The V and J ends lost 3 bases and 6 bases respectively, with 17 bases between them. Germline lookup yields CDR1 GTSNPN and CDR2 SVGIG (reference sequence). The CDR3 nucleotides are TGTGCCTGGAGATGGGCCTTCCGAGACGCTGAAGCTTTCTTT. As protein: CAWRWAFRDAEAFF.

This clonotype has a handful of counts. The chain employs TRBV10-3 and TRBJ2-1; 7 nucleotides line up with TRBD1. The CDR3 length is 13 residues. The V gene's germline CDR1 is ENHRY and CDR2 SYGVKD. The J segment lost 14 bases and the V segment lost 6 bases, leaving 13 bases of the junction unmatched. The CDR3 DNA sequence: TGTGCCATCAGGCCGGGACAGCCCGCGGAGGAGTTCTTC. It translates to CAIRPGQPAEEFF.